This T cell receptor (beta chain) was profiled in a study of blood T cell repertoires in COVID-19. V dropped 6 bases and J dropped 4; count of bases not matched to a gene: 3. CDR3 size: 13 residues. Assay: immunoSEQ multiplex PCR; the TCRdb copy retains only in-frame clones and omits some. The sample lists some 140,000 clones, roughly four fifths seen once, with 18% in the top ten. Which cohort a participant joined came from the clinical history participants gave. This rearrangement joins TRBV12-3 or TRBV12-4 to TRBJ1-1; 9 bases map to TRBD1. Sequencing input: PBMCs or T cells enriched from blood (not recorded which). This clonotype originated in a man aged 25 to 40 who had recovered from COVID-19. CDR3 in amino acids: CASRGQGGTEAFF. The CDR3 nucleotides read TGTGCCAGCAGGGGACAGGGCGGCACTGAAGCTTTCTTT.